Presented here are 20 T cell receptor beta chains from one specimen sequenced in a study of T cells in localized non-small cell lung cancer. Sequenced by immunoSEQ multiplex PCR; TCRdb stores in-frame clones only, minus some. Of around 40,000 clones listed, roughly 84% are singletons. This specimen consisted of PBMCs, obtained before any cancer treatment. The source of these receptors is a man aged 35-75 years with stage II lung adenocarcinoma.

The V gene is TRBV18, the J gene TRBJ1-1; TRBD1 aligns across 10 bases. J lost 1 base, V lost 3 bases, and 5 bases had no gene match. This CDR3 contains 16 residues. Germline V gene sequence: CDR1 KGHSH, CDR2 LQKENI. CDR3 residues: CASSPGTGVRNTEAFF. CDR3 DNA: TGTGCCAGCTCACCCGGGACAGGGGTTAGGAACACTGAAGCTTTCTTT.

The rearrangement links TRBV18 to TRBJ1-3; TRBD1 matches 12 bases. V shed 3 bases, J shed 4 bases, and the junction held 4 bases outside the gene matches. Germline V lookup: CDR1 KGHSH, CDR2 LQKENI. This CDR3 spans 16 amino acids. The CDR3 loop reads CASSPGQGADGNTIYF. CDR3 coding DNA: TGTGCCAGCTCACCGGGACAGGGGGCCGACGGAAACACCATATATTTT.

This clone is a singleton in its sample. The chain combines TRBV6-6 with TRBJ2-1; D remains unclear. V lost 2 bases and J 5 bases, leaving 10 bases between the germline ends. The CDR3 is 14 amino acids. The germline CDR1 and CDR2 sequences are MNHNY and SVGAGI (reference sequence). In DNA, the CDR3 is TGTGCCAGCAGTTACGGGTACGGTAACAATGAGCAGTTCTTC. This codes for CASSYGYGNNEQFF.

CDR3 sequence: CASSLVRDSEQYF. CDR3 nucleotide sequence: TGTGCCAGCAGCTTAGTCCGGGACAGCGAGCAGTACTTC. V usage is TRBV7-2 and J usage is TRBJ2-7; 7 bases fit TRBD1. V was clipped by 1 base and J by 6 bases; unmatched bases: 3. Germline V lookup: CDR1 SGHTA, CDR2 FQGNSA. The CDR3 runs 13 residues. Full variable domain (missing parts from reference TRBV7-2 and TRBJ2-7): GAGVSQSPSNKVTEKGKDVELRCDPISGHTALYWYRQSLGQGLEFLIYFQGNSAPDKSGLPSDRFSAERTGGSVSTLTIQRTQQEDSAVYLCASSLVRDSEQYFGPGTRLTVT.

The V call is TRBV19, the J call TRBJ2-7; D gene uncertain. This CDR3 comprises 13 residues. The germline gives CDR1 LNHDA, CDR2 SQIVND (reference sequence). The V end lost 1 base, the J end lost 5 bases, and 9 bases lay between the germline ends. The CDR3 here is CASSIGKLDEQYF. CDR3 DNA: TGTGCCAGTAGTATAGGGAAACTCGACGAGCAGTACTTC.

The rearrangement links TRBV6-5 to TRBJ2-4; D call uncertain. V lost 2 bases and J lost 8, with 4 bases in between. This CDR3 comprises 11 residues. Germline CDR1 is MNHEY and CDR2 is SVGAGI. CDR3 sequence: CASSYRDIQYF. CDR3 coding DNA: TGTGCCAGCAGTTACAGGGACATTCAGTACTTC.

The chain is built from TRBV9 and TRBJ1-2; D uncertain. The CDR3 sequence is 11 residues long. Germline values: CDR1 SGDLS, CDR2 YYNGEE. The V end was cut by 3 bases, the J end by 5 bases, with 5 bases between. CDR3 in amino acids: CASSANYGYTF. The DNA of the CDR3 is TGTGCCAGCAGCGCCAATTATGGCTACACCTTC. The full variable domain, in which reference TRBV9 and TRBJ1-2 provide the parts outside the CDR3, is DSGVTQTPKHLITATGQRVTLRCSPRSGDLSVYWYQQSLDQGLQFLIQYYNGEERAKGNILERFSAQQFPDLHSELNLSSLELGDSALYFCASSANYGYTFGSGTRLTVV.

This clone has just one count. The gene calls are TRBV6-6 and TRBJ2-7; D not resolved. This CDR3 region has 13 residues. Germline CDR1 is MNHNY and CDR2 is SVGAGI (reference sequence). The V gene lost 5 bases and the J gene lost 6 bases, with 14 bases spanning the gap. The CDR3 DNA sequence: TGTGCCAGCAGTCCCCCCGAGGCTAGCGAGCAGTACTTC. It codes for CASSPPEASEQYF.

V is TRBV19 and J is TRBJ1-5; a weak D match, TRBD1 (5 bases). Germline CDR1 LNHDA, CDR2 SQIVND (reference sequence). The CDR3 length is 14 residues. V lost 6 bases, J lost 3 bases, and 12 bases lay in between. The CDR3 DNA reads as TGTGCCAGTAGAGGAGGGGCCACCAATCAGCCCCAGCATTTT. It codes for CASRGGATNQPQHF.

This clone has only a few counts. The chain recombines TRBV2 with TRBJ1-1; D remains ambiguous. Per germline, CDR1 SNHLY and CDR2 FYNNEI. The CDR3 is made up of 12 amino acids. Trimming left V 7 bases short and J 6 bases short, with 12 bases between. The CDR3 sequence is CASKGWRPEAFF. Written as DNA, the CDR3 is TGTGCCAGCAAAGGGTGGAGGCCTGAAGCTTTCTTT.

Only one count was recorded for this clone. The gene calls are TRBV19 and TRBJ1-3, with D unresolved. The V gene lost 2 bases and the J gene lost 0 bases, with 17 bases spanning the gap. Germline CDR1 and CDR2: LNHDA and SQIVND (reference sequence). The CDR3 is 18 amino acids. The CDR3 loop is CASSIRLEFPGSGNTIYF. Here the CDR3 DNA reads TGTGCCAGTAGTATACGACTGGAGTTTCCCGGCTCTGGAAACACCATATATTTT.

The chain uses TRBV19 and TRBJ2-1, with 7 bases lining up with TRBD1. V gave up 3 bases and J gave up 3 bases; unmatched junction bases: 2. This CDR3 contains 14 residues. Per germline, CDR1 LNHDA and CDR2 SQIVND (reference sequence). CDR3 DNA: TGTGCCAGTAGTATGCCAGGGGGCTACAATGAGCAGTTCTTC. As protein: CASSMPGGYNEQFF.

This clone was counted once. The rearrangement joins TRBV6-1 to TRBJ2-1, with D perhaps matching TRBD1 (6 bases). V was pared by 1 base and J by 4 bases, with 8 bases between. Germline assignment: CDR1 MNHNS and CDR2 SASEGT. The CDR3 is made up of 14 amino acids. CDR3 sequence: CASSEGTAYNEQFF. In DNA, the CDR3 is TGTGCCAGCAGTGAAGGGACAGCTTACAATGAGCAGTTCTTC.

CDR3 in DNA: TGTGCCAGCAGCCAGGAACTAGCGGGGGGCGAGAACATTCAGTACTTC. Its protein is CASSQELAGGENIQYF. V gene TRBV11-2 combines with J gene TRBJ2-4; 12 bases are a match to TRBD2. The CDR3 is 16 residues long. Germline lookup yields CDR1 SGHAT and CDR2 FQNNGV. The V segment lost 5 bases and the J segment 7 bases; nucleotides outside the gene matches: 9.

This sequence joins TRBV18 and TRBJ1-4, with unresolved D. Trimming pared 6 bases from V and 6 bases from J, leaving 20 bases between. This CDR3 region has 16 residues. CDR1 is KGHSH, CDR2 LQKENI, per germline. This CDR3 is CASSPPSGPAHEKLFF. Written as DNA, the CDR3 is TGTGCCAGCTCCCCGCCCTCGGGTCCTGCGCATGAAAAACTGTTTTTT.

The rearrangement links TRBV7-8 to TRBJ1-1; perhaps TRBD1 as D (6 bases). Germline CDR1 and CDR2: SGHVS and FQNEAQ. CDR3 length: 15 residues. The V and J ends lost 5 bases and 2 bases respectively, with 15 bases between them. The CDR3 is CASSPSQGINTEAFF. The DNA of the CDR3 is TGTGCCAGCAGCCCTTCCCAGGGGATCAACACTGAAGCTTTCTTT.

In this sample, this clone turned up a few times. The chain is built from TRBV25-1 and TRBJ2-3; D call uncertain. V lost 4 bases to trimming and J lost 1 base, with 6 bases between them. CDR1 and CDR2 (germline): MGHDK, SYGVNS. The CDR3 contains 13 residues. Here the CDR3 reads CASSVARTDTQYF. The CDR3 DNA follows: TGTGCCAGCAGTGTTGCCCGCACAGATACGCAGTATTTT.

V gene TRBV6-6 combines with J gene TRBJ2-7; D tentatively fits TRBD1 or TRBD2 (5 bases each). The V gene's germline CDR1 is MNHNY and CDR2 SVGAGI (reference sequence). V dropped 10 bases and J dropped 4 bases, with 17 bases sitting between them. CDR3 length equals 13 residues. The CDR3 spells CATQGRDAYEQYF. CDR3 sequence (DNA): TGTGCCACCCAGGGCAGGGACGCGTACGAGCAGTACTTC.

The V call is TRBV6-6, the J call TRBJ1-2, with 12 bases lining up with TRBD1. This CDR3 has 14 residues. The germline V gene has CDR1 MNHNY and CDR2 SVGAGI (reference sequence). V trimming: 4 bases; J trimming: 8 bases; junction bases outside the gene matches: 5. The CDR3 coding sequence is TGTGCCAGCAGTTTCCGGGACAGGGGGCACGGCTACACCTTC. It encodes CASSFRDRGHGYTF.

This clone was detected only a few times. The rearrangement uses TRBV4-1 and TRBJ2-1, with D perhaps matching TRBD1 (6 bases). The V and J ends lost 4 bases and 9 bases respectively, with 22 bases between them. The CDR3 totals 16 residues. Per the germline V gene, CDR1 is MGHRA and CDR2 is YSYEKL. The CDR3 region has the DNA TGCGCCAGCAGCCGCCAGTTGGGGGCCACAACGGGTGAGCAGTTCTTC. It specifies CASSRQLGATTGEQFF.